This T cell receptor (beta chain) was sequenced for a study of blood T cell repertoires in COVID-19. The overall study: There were acute and convalescent COVID-19 samples, and they came from the United States, Italy and Spain. The cDNA or gDNA used as material had been derived from T cells, B-cell-depleted T cells, or PBMCs.

Per the authors' pipeline: Nucleated cell number was recorded as an estimate derived from reference gene primer amplification. Produced via immunoSEQ multiplex PCR; TCRdb's table is partial and in-frame only. V, J and clone size derive from that table, while D and trimming were established from the DNA sequence. The sample yields some 320,000 clones, approximately 89% seen once. The source material was peripheral blood. This clonotype was obtained from a woman between 50 and 59 years old who had recovered from COVID-19.

CDR3 residues: CASSLPPAGWAGGRAYGELFF. DNA for the CDR3: TGTGCCAGCAGCTTACCCCCCGCGGGTTGGGCGGGGGGGCGGGCGTACGGGGAGCTGTTTTTT. The J gene is TRBJ2-2, the V gene TRBV7-8; 9 bases fit TRBD2. V lost 2 bases to trimming and J lost 7 bases; unmatched junction nucleotides: 23. Looked up from germline, CDR1 is SGHVS and CDR2 is FQNEAQ. The CDR3 contains 21 residues.